This note documents a single T cell receptor (beta chain) sequence. In the authors' workflow: Counts of nucleated cells, estimated from reference gene primer amplification, were obtained. Some clones are missing from TCRdb's copy, which holds only in-frame ones; the method was immunoSEQ multiplex PCR. V and J calls and clone size are copied from that table; D and trimming were computed from the DNA. The profile shows 300,000 or so clones, roughly 80% of them singletons. This CDR3 contains 13 residues. The germline V and J ends were trimmed by 0 bases and 8 bases, with 9 bases remaining between them. The germline gives CDR1 MNHNS, CDR2 SASEGT. The source of the sample is a study of blood T cell repertoires in COVID-19. Study details: Samples representing acute and convalescent COVID-19 were sourced from the United States, Italy and Spain.

The V and J genes are TRBV6-1 and TRBJ2-3; tentatively, D is TRBD2 (6 bases). This receptor was taken from a woman between 45 and 65 years old with active or convalescent COVID-19. The sequencing sample was made of peripheral blood. The CDR3 nucleotides are TGTGCCAGCAGTGAAGCGCGGGACGGTACGCAGTATTTT. It specifies CASSEARDGTQYF.